This TCR beta chain was profiled in a study of identical twins. Findings of the study overall: The same donors were not followed; conclusions instead depended on cross-sectional statistical analysis. Invariant cells of the MAIT and iNKT types might have partly distorted the zero-insertion analyses.

Template switching added a universal primer binding site, and final cDNA carried unique molecular identifiers. MiXCR, run by TCRdb on the 5' RACE reads, gives a single entry per CDR3 protein. This sample yields 450,000 or so distinct CDR3 sequences, of which over 12% are seen a single time; roughly 0.5% belongs to the top ten. Worth noting for this clonotype: Antigen: not known.

CDR1 is KGHDR and CDR2 is SFDVKD in the germline V gene. The CDR3 runs to 17 residues. V dropped 3 bases and J dropped 2; count of bases not matched to a gene: 4. These same data were also listed under a study on yellow fever vaccine responses in identical twins. This second study notes: It has been reported that, in twins, the vaccine T cell response seemed partly convergent and partly personalized.

V and J are TRBV24-1 and TRBJ2-3; 13 bases fit TRBD2. The origin of this receptor is a woman under 30 in good health. Material: CD4+ T cells sorted from blood. The CDR3 loop is CATSDAGLAGATDTQYF. For the CDR3, the DNA is TGTGCCACCAGTGATGCCGGACTAGCGGGAGCCACAGATACGCAGTATTTT.